This T cell receptor (beta chain) was captured by sequencing in a study of T cells after yellow fever vaccination. Study outcomes and limitations: Re-detected after boosting: most primary clones, more than 95% of CD4 and around 86% of CD8.

This clonotype was observed at least ten times. Its specificity is unknown. There are 17 residues in the CDR3. Germline values: CDR1 LGHNA, CDR2 YNFKEQ. V was clipped by 0 bases and J by 6 bases, with 18 bases between them. Universal primer sites and UMIs were introduced during 5'RACE template-switching synthesis of TCR cDNA. TCRdb reanalysed the 5' RACE reads using MiXCR and keeps one entry per CDR3 protein. The sample holds 300,000 or so distinct CDR3 sequences; around 7% are singletons and the top ten take 15% to 20%. This receptor was obtained from a man aged 18 to 30 who received the YFV17D yellow fever vaccine. Here the sequenced sample was PBMCs, taken more than 40 days after the first yellow fever vaccination. The rearrangement links TRBV4-2 to TRBJ1-5; tentatively, D is TRBD1 (5 bases). As DNA, the CDR3 is TGTGCCAGCAGCCAAGATCCCCATACGGGGGTCCTTCAGCCCCAGCATTTT. Translation gives CASSQDPHTGVLQPQHF.